Each of the 2 T cell receptor beta chains below was sequenced from the same sample in a study of T cell responses to AZD1222 COVID-19 vaccine. The repertoire was sequenced with immunoSEQ multiplex PCR; TCRdb's copy has only in-frame clones and lacks some. Of 75,000 to 90,000 clones listed, approximately 90% are singletons. Sample: peripheral blood, taken 28 days after the second AZD1222 dose. The receptors were gathered from an adult who received the AZD1222 COVID-19 vaccine.

This clone was detected once. The V and J genes are TRBV6-5 and TRBJ1-1; 8 bases line up with TRBD1. There are 16 residues in the CDR3. Trimming removed 4 bases from V and 3 bases from J; junction bases left unmatched: 10. CDR1 MNHEY and CDR2 SVGAGI come from the germline V gene. The CDR3 DNA is TGTGCCAGCAGTTCCCCACGAGACAGGGGTTACACTGAAGCTTTCTTT. Residues: CASSSPRDRGYTEAFF.

The rearrangement uses TRBV9 and TRBJ2-1; 10 bases align to TRBD1. Germline-derived CDR1 and CDR2 are SGDLS and YYNGEE. The CDR3 covers 15 residues. Trimming removed 4 bases from V and 8 bases from J; junction bases left unmatched: 9. In nucleotides, the CDR3 is TGTGCCAGCAGCCACCGGACAGGGGGGGGTGATGAGCAGTTCTTC. Its translation is CASSHRTGGGDEQFF.